This record covers a single T cell receptor (beta chain). Assay: immunoSEQ multiplex PCR; the TCRdb copy retains only in-frame clones and omits some. The sample contains over 60,000 clones, 93% of which appear only once. The CDR3 runs 13 residues. V lost 9 bases and J 5 bases, leaving 16 bases between the germline ends. From germline, CDR1 is WSHSY and CDR2 SAAADI. This sample is part of a study of technical replicates of blood from several donors. This sequence joins TRBV10-2 and TRBJ1-1; maybe TRBD1 (5 bases). Sequencing was carried out using T cells isolated from PBMCs. This TCR derives from a human donor in good health. DNA for the CDR3: TGCGCCAGTTCCAGGGAACGGGGGACTGAAGCTTTCTTT. It translates to CASSRERGTEAFF.